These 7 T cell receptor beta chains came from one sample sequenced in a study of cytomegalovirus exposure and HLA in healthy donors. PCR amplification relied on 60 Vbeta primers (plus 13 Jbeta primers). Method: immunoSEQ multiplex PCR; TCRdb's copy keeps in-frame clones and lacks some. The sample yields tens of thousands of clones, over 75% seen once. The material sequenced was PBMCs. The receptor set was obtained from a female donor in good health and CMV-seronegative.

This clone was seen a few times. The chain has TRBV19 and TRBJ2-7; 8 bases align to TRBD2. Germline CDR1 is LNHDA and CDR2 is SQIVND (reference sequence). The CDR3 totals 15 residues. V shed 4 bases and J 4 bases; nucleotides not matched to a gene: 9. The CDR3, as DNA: TGTGCCAGTAGTACCGGACTAGCAGTTTATTACGAGCAGTACTTC. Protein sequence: CASSTGLAVYYEQYF.

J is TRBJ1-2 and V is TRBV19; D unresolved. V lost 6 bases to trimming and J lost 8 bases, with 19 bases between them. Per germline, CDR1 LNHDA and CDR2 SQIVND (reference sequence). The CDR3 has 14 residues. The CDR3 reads CASSRQTELWGYTF. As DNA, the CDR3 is TGTGCCAGTAGCCGCCAAACCGAGTTGTGGGGCTACACCTTC.

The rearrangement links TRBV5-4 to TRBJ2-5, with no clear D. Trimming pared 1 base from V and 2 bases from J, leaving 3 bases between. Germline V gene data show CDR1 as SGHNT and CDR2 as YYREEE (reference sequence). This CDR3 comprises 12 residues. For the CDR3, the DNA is TGTGCCAGCAGCTTGCGGCAAGAGACCCAGTACTTC. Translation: CASSLRQETQYF.

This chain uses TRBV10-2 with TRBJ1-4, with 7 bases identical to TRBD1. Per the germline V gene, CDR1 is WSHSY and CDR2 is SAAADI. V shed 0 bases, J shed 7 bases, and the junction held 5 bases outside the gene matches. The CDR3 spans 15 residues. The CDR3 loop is CASSESTGMLEKLFF. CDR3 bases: TGCGCCAGCAGTGAGTCGACAGGGATGCTTGAAAAACTGTTTTTT.

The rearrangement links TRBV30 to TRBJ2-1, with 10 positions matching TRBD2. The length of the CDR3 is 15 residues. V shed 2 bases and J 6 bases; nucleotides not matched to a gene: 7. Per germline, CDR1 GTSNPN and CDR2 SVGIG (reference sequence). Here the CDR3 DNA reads TGTGCCTGGAGTATGTCGGGACTAGCGTCCAATGAGCAGTTCTTC. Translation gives CAWSMSGLASNEQFF.

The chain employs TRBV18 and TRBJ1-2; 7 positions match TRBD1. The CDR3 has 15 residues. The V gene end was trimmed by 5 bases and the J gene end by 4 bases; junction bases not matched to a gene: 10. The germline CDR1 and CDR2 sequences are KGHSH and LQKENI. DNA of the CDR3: TGTGCCAGCTCAGATCAGACAGGGATGGGCTATGGCTACACCTTC. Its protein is CASSDQTGMGYGYTF.

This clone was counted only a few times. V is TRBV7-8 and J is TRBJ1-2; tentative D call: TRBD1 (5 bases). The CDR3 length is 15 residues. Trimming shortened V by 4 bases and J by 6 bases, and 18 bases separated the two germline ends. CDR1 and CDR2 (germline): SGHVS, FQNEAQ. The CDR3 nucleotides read TGTGCCAGCAGCTCCCACACGACAGCCCCTAATGGCTACACCTTC. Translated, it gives CASSSHTTAPNGYTF.